At least ten counts were recorded for the clone carrying this T cell receptor beta chain. This specimen belongs to a study of Graves' ophthalmopathy and Graves' hyperthyroidism. The sequenced template was RNA, covering the TCR beta CDR3 region. HTBI primers were used in a first-round RT-PCR, which preceded a second-round multiplex PCR. One entry per CDR3 protein results from TCRdb running MiXCR on the multiplex PCR reads. The sample includes over 450,000 distinct CDR3 sequences, 14% seen only once; the top ten take approximately 9.8%. With V trimmed by 6 bases and J by 2 bases, 5 bases remained unmatched. The germline V gene encodes CDR1 MDHEN and CDR2 SYDVKM. The CDR3 is 14 residues long.

This chain uses TRBV28 with TRBJ2-7, with 9 bases fitting TRBD1. This receptor was obtained from a woman younger than 45 with Graves' ophthalmopathy. The sequenced sample was blood. In DNA form, the CDR3 reads TGTGCCAGCAGGGCCGGGACAGGGACCTACGAGCAGTACTTC. Translated: CASRAGTGTYEQYF.